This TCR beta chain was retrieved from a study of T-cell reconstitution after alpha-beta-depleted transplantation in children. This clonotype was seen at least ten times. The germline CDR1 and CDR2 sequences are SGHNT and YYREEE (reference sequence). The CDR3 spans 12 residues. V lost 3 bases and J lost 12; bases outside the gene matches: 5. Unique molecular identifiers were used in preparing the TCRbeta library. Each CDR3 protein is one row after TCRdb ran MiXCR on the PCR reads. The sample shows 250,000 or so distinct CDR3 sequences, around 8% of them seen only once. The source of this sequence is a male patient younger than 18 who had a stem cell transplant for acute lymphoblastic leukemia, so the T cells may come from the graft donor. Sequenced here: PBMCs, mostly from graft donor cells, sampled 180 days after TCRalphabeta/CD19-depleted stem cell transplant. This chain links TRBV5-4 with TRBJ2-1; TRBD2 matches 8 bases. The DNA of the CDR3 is TGTGCCAGCAGCTCAGCGGGAGATGGGCAGTTCTTC. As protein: CASSSAGDGQFF.